This T cell receptor (beta chain) emerged from a study of cytomegalovirus exposure and HLA in healthy donors. Some clones are missing from TCRdb's copy, which holds only in-frame ones; the method was immunoSEQ multiplex PCR. The profile shows some 49,000 clones, around nine tenths of them singletons. This CDR3 spans 12 amino acids. The V gene lost 9 bases and the J gene lost 3 bases, with 11 bases spanning the gap. The germline V gene has CDR1 LNHNV and CDR2 YYDKDF (reference sequence). Sequencing used PBMCs. This sequence joins TRBV15 and TRBJ1-1; D may be TRBD1 (6 bases). This TCR was sampled from a man aged 18 to 30 in good health and CMV-seronegative. The CDR3 region is CATSTGYTEAFF. The CDR3 bases are TGTGCCACTTCGACAGGCTACACTGAAGCTTTCTTT.